The source of this T cell receptor beta chain is a study of PD-L1 blockade in urothelial cancer. Study background: Of about 30 patients, twenty-five were males with bladder-origin urothelial cancer.

CDR3 length equals 15 residues. Germline CDR1 reads SGHDT; CDR2 reads YYEEEE. Trimming removed 0 bases at V and 8 bases at J, with 17 bases between. Diagnoses among patients were locally advanced or metastatic urothelial carcinoma. The protocol was immunoSEQ multiplex PCR, while the TCRdb copy is restricted to in-frame clones and leaves out a portion. The sample comprises roughly 44,000 clones, around 82% of which are singletons, and more than 3% rests with the top ten. The genes are TRBV5-6 and TRBJ1-2, with D perhaps matching TRBD1 (5 bases). The sequence was obtained from a man aged 70-80 years with urothelial cancer. The specimen comprised PBMCs, sampled around atezolizumab (anti-PD-L1) treatment. The CDR3 region is CASSLGYGGSGGYTF. CDR3 DNA: TGTGCCAGCAGCTTGGGGTACGGGGGGAGTGGAGGCTACACCTTC.